What follows describes a single T cell receptor beta chain. The sample belongs to a study of blood T cell repertoires in COVID-19. Original processing notes: Amplification of reference gene primers provided the estimated nucleated cell counts. The table came from immunoSEQ multiplex PCR; TCRdb's copy has only in-frame clones and leaves some out. V and J calls and clone size come straight from that table; D and trimming were deduced from the DNA. The table lists more than 60,000 clones, around 82% of them singletons. This receptor was identified in a man between 60 and 75 years old with acute or convalescent COVID-19. The sequencing input was peripheral blood.

CDR3 coding DNA: TGTGCCAGCAGTTCTACGGAGCAGTTCTTC. Translating it yields CASSSTEQFF. The V and J genes are TRBV11-2 and TRBJ2-1; no clear D gene. Germline assignment: CDR1 SGHAT and CDR2 FQNNGV. This CDR3 spans 10 amino acids. V was pared by 6 bases and J by 10 bases, with 7 bases between.